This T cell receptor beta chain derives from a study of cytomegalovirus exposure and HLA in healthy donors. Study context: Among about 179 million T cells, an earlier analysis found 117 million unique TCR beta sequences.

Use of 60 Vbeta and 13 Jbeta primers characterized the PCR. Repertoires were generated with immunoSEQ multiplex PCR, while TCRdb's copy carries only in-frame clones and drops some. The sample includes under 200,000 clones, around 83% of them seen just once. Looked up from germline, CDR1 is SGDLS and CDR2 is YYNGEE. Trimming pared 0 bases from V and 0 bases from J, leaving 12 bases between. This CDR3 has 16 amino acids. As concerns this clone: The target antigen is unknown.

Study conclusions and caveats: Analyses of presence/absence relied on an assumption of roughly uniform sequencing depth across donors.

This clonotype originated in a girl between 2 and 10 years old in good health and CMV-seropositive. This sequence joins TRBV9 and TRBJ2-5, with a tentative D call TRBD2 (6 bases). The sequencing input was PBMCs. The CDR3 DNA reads TGTGCCAGCAGCGTAGAAAGCGGGTATGACCAAGAGACCCAGTACTTC. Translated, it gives CASSVESGYDQETQYF.